These 25 T cell receptor beta chains came from one sample sequenced in a study of cytomegalovirus exposure and HLA in healthy donors (dated by TCRdb to 2015 to 2018). Library method: the immunoSEQ multiplex PCR assay. The multiplex PCR relied on a mix of 60 forward primers for TCR Vbeta segments and 13 reverse primers for TCR Jbeta segments. In its TCRdb copy, this immuneACCESS table keeps in-frame sequences only and misses some clones. Where compared with another copy, unresolved V genes explain less than half of these, and the others have no known cause. This sample is represented by about 180,000 clones; 80% of them were singletons. Around 1.4% of the sample is taken by the ten largest. The sequenced sample consisted of PBMCs. The receptors come from a girl under 18 in good health and CMV-seropositive.

This chain joins TRBV30 and TRBJ2-3; the match to TRBD2 covers 10 bases. Per the germline V gene, CDR1 is GTSNPN and CDR2 is SVGIG (reference sequence). Trimming at V came to 0 bases and at J to 3 bases, leaving 6 bases not matched to a gene. The CDR3 covers 16 residues. CDR3 loop: CAWSVRLAGETDTQYF. In DNA form, the CDR3 reads TGTGCCTGGAGTGTACGGCTAGCGGGAGAGACAGATACGCAGTATTTT.

The chain joins TRBV21-1 to TRBJ2-1; the tabulated D call, TRBD2, remains unverified against the DNA. TRBV21-1 is a pseudogene segment. This CDR3 region has 16 residues. CDR3 in amino acids: CASSTKLAGHYNEQFF. In DNA, the CDR3 is TGTGCCAGCAGCACGAAGCTAGCGGGACATTACAATGAGCAGTTCTTC.

This sequence joins TRBV7-2 and TRBJ2-1, with 11 bases that match TRBD2. In germline, CDR1 is SGHTA, CDR2 FQGNSA. The CDR3 covers 17 residues. V gave up 4 bases and J gave up 5 bases; unmatched junction bases: 10. The CDR3 here is CASSSSPGLAAHNEQFF. CDR3 nucleotides: TGTGCCAGCAGCTCATCTCCGGGACTAGCGGCACACAATGAGCAGTTCTTC.

This clone was seen a handful of times. V and J are TRBV5-6 and TRBJ1-1; tentative D call: TRBD1 (5 bases). Trimming removed 1 base at V and 3 bases at J, with 10 bases between. The CDR3 totals 14 residues. Germline CDR1 reads SGHDT; CDR2 reads YYEEEE. The CDR3 DNA follows: TGTGCCAGCAGCTTGTTACAGGCCTACACTGAAGCTTTCTTT. Protein sequence: CASSLLQAYTEAFF. Variable domain in full (rest from reference TRBV5-6 and TRBJ1-1): DAGVTQSPTHLIKTRGQQVTLRCSPKSGHDTVSWYQQALGQGPQFIFQYYEEEERQRGNFPDRFSGHQFPNYSSELNVNALLLGDSALYLCASSLLQAYTEAFFGQGTRLTVV.

The chain couples TRBV29-1 to TRBJ1-3, with 8 bases that match TRBD1. The germline V gene encodes CDR1 SQVTM and CDR2 ANQGSEA. The CDR3 runs 14 residues. J was trimmed by 0 bases and V by 7 bases; bases with no gene match: 5. CDR3 DNA sequence: TGCAGCGCTACCGGACAGGGCTCTGGAAACACCATATATTTT. Its protein is CSATGQGSGNTIYF.

The chain joins TRBV25-1 to TRBJ2-7; 9 bases align to TRBD1. J lost 7 bases, V lost 6 bases, and 10 bases had no gene match. The CDR3 spans 14 residues. Germline CDR1 and CDR2: MGHDK and SYGVNS. CDR3 sequence: CASSLGTGSWEQYF. Here the CDR3 DNA reads TGTGCCAGCAGCTTGGGGACAGGGTCCTGGGAGCAGTACTTC.

This clone is classed as medium-sized. The rearrangement joins TRBV5-6 to TRBJ2-1; 7 bases line up with TRBD2. This CDR3 is 18 amino acids long. Germline V gives CDR1 SGHDT, CDR2 YYEEEE. After removal of 6 bases from V and 3 bases from J, the junction contained 18 bases not matched to a gene. CDR3 residues: CASINGGEGFTFYNEQFF. CDR3 sequence (DNA): TGTGCCAGCATCAATGGGGGGGAGGGCTTTACCTTCTACAATGAGCAGTTCTTC.

The chain joins TRBV7-2 to TRBJ2-3; D remains ambiguous. In germline, CDR1 is SGHTA, CDR2 FQGNSA. The CDR3 sequence is 15 residues long. The V and J ends lost 6 bases and 2 bases respectively, with 15 bases between them. CDR3 in DNA: TGTGCCAGCAGTTTTACCCCGCGGAACACAGATACGCAGTATTTT. Translating gives CASSFTPRNTDTQYF.

The chain joins TRBV7-2 to TRBJ2-7; D is unresolved. The CDR3 covers 15 residues. CDR1 and CDR2 (germline): SGHTA, FQGNSA. Trimming cost V 1 base and J 6 bases, with 16 bases left between them. CDR3 protein: CASSLVPETPGEQYF. The CDR3, as DNA: TGTGCCAGCAGCTTAGTTCCTGAGACCCCGGGCGAGCAGTACTTC.

This clone was recorded a few times. The rearrangement uses TRBV7-9 and TRBJ2-7, with D possibly being TRBD1 (6 bases). The CDR3 is 12 residues long. Between the trimmed V and J ends, which lost 6 bases and 5 bases, there was a span of 11 bases. Per the germline V gene, CDR1 is SEHNR and CDR2 is FQNEAQ (reference sequence). The CDR3 DNA is TGTGCCAGCAGGGACAGTCTGAACGAGCAGTACTTC. This codes for CASRDSLNEQYF.

In nucleotides, the CDR3 is TGTGCCAGCAGCATACAGGGACAGCCGATGAACACTGAAGCTTTCTTT. Residues: CASSIQGQPMNTEAFF. V is TRBV7-9 and J is TRBJ1-1, with 7 bases matching TRBD1. CDR1 and CDR2 from the germline V gene are SEHNR and FQNEAQ (reference sequence). The CDR3 contains 16 residues. V shed 5 bases, J shed 0 bases, and the junction held 9 bases outside the gene matches.

This chain connects TRBV11-2 to TRBJ2-7, with D perhaps TRBD2 (6 bases). Germline V gene data show CDR1 as SGHAT and CDR2 as FQNNGV. Trimming pared 2 bases from V and 4 bases from J, leaving 21 bases between. This CDR3 is built from 17 residues. The CDR3 DNA sequence: TGTGCCAGCAGCTTACAACCTGGAGGTCTAGCGCTGTACGAGCAGTACTTC. Its protein product is CASSLQPGGLALYEQYF.

This clone was picked up one time. This rearrangement joins TRBV19 to TRBJ2-7, with TRBD2 matching over 14 bases. From germline, CDR1 is LNHDA and CDR2 SQIVND (reference sequence). The CDR3 is 18 residues long. Trimming took 3 bases from V and 2 from J; bases not matched to a gene: 9. CDR3 DNA: TGTGCCAGTAGTATCTACCCCAGGACTAGCGGGGGGACCTACGAGCAGTACTTC. It encodes CASSIYPRTSGGTYEQYF. Using reference TRBV19 and TRBJ2-7 for the parts outside the CDR3, the full variable domain is DGGITQSPKYLFRKEGQNVTLSCEQNLNHDAMYWYRQDPGQGLRLIYYSQIVNDFQKGDIAEGYSVSREKKESFPLTVTSAQKNPTAFYLCASSIYPRTSGGTYEQYFGPGTRLTVT.

This chain uses TRBV15 with TRBJ2-5, with D maybe TRBD1 (7 bases). The CDR3 is made up of 15 amino acids. V was pared by 5 bases and J by 2 bases, with 15 bases between. Germline CDR1 and CDR2: LNHNV and YYDKDF (reference sequence). The CDR3 is CATSLGGTEQETQYF. CDR3 DNA: TGTGCCACCAGCCTTGGAGGGACAGAACAAGAGACCCAGTACTTC.

The chain has TRBV4-2 and TRBJ2-6, with TRBD2 as a possible D gene (6 bases). This CDR3 is 18 amino acids long. The V gene's germline CDR1 is LGHNA and CDR2 YNFKEQ. Trimming removed 0 bases from V and 1 base from J, with 13 bases in between. The CDR3 DNA reads as TGTGCCAGCAGCCAAGATAACAGGAGGGTATCTGGGGCCAACGTCCTGACTTTC. It translates to CASSQDNRRVSGANVLTF.

The chain combines TRBV19 with TRBJ2-6, with D perhaps TRBD1 (5 bases). The CDR3 loop spans 14 amino acids. Deletions cut 8 bases from V and 4 bases from J, with 12 bases between. Germline V lookup: CDR1 LNHDA, CDR2 SQIVND (reference sequence). Here the CDR3 DNA reads TGTGCCAGTGGAGAAGGGGCCGGGGCCAACGTCCTGACTTTC. Amino acid sequence: CASGEGAGANVLTF.

The chain carries TRBV4-1 and TRBJ1-4; D is unresolved. The CDR3 has 15 amino acids. The V end lost 3 bases, the J end lost 8 bases, and 16 bases lay between the germline ends. Germline V CDR1 and CDR2: MGHRA, YSYEKL. This CDR3 reads CASSHPPRLGEKLFF. In nucleotides, the CDR3 is TGCGCCAGCAGCCACCCCCCCCGCCTAGGCGAAAAACTGTTTTTT.

This clone was detected once. V usage is TRBV7-2 and J usage is TRBJ1-3; 7 bases map to TRBD1. CDR3 length equals 15 residues. Looked up from germline, CDR1 is SGHTA and CDR2 is FQGNSA. Trimming cost V 5 bases and J 0 bases; bases outside gene matches: 4. The CDR3 nucleotides read TGTGCCAGCAGCCGACAGGGATTCTCTGGAAACACCATATATTTT. It specifies CASSRQGFSGNTIYF.

Concerning this clone itself: A junction boundary mismatches the germline segment, possibly from a read error. The rearrangement links TRBV6-5 to TRBJ2-2, with 11 positions matching TRBD2. Per germline, CDR1 MNHEY and CDR2 SVGAGI. CDR3 size: 16 residues. Here the CDR3 reads CASTYTSGSGTGELFF. CDR3 DNA sequence: TGTGCCAGCACTTACACTAGCGGGAGTGGAACCGGGGAGCTGTTTTTT.

The chain recombines TRBV7-8 with TRBJ1-1, with 8 bases aligning to TRBD1. The CDR3 consists of 17 residues. From germline, CDR1 is SGHVS and CDR2 FQNEAQ. V dropped 4 bases and J dropped 0; count of bases not matched to a gene: 10. CDR3 nucleotide sequence: TGTGCCAGCAGCTACGACAGGGGAGACGCGCTGAACACTGAAGCTTTCTTT. The encoded protein is CASSYDRGDALNTEAFF. The variable domain in full, with the rest retrieved from reference TRBV7-8 and TRBJ1-1, is GAGVSQSPRYKVAKRGQDVALRCDPISGHVSLFWYQQALGQGPEFLTYFQNEAQLDKSGLPSDRFFAERPEGSVSTLKIQRTQQEDSAVYLCASSYDRGDALNTEAFFGQGTRLTVV.

The chain carries TRBV9 and TRBJ1-5; possibly TRBD1 for D (5 bases). The CDR3 length is 14 residues. CDR1 and CDR2 (germline): SGDLS, YYNGEE. Trimming took off 2 bases at V and 3 bases at J, with 9 bases between the two ends. The CDR3 coding sequence is TGTGCCAGCAGCGTGGGACTGCTCAATCAGCCCCAGCATTTT. This gives the protein CASSVGLLNQPQHF.

V is TRBV29-1 and J is TRBJ2-5; no clear D. Trimming pared 2 bases from V and 5 bases from J, leaving 9 bases between. CDR3 length equals 12 residues. Germline values: CDR1 SQVTM, CDR2 ANQGSEA. The CDR3 DNA sequence: TGCAGCGTTGAAAGACGGCGGGAGACCCAGTACTTC. Protein product: CSVERRRETQYF. Drawing the rest from reference TRBV29-1 and TRBJ2-5, the complete variable domain is SAVISQKPSRDICQRGTSLTIQCQVDSQVTMMFWYRQQPGQSLTLIATANQGSEATYESGFVIDKFPISRPNLTFSTLTVSNMSPEDSSIYLCSVERRRETQYFGPGTRLLVL.

V usage is TRBV11-2 and J usage is TRBJ2-1; 12 nucleotides agree with TRBD2. The junction had 4 bases not matched to a gene; V was cut back by 1 base and J by 9 bases. Looked up from germline, CDR1 is SGHAT and CDR2 is FQNNGV. The CDR3 is 15 residues long. The CDR3 DNA reads as TGTGCCAGCAGCTTAGGACTAGCGGGAGTGGGTGAGCAGTTCTTC. Encoded protein: CASSLGLAGVGEQFF.

This chain links TRBV10-2 with TRBJ1-1; D may be TRBD1 (6 bases). The CDR3 has 15 residues. V lost 7 bases and J lost 1, with 16 bases in between. Germline CDR1 reads WSHSY; CDR2 reads SAAADI. CDR3 loop: CASIQGWPTNTEAFF. In nucleotides, the CDR3 is TGCGCCAGCATCCAGGGGTGGCCGACGAACACTGAAGCTTTCTTT.

This clone was seen once. The chain couples TRBV18 to TRBJ2-7; D is possibly TRBD1 (6 bases). Trimming removed 3 bases from V and 2 bases from J, with 14 bases in between. The CDR3 totals 15 residues. In germline, CDR1 is KGHSH, CDR2 LQKENI. CDR3 loop: CASSPGTSDTYEQYF. CDR3 nucleotides: TGTGCCAGCTCACCCGGGACATCGGATACCTACGAGCAGTACTTC.